This TCR beta chain is drawn from a study of cytomegalovirus exposure and HLA in healthy donors. Study-level background: Drawn from HLA-typed donors, about 85 million unique TCRs were held in an early data release. General study points: The records held CMV serostatus as the only immune exposure information. A few V segments could not be told apart, such as TRBV6-2 and TRBV6-3, and were left out.

CDR3 length equals 15 residues. V lost 3 bases, J lost 0 bases, and 4 bases stayed unmatched. In germline, CDR1 is KGHSH, CDR2 LQKENI. With respect to this clone: The antigen remains undetermined.

Researchers ran the PCR with 60 Vbeta and 13 Jbeta primers. In the source study's methods: Per a later analysis, the number of unique TCR beta chains was roughly 87 million, of which 9 million to 14 million were shared. The data were produced by immunoSEQ multiplex PCR, yet TCRdb's version contains in-frame clones alone and is incomplete. V and J calls plus clone size are reproduced from that table; the DNA served to infer D and trimming. The repertoire holds under 300,000 clones, with 81% as singletons. Sequenced sample: PBMCs. The sequence came from a woman in her sixties in good health and CMV-seropositive. The rearrangement links TRBV18 to TRBJ1-2; the match to TRBD1 covers 7 bases. The chain's CDR3 is CASSPTTGANYGYTF. Here the CDR3 DNA reads TGTGCCAGCTCACCCACCACAGGGGCTAACTATGGCTACACCTTC.